Listed below are T cell receptor beta chains from one sample, sequenced in a study of blood T cells in healthy people across ages. A single record per CDR3 protein comes from TCRdb applying MiXCR to the 5' RACE reads. This table has approximately 1.5 million distinct CDR3 sequences, roughly a third appearing once. Sequenced sample: blood. The source of these receptors is a woman younger than 45 in good health. CDR3s leave out the opening cysteine and the closing phenylalanine or tryptophan.

j_gene	v_gene	CDR3aa
TRBJ2-1	TRBV5-1	ASSLELAGAEQF
.	TRBV4-2	ASSQAPDGGYEQY
TRBJ1-4	TRBV6-1	ASSAYPQGRLEKLF
TRBJ1-1	TRBV10-3	AISDRGDTEAF
TRBJ2-5	TRBV20-1	SAYRGGQETQY
TRBJ2-2	TRBV28	ASSGVELDTGELF
TRBJ1-5	TRBV7-2	ASSLDQGPAGQPQH
TRBJ2-1	TRBV27	ASSPLVDRSYNEQF
TRBJ2-1	TRBV4-1	ASSQDGREGYNEQF
TRBJ2-1	TRBV4-1	ASSQVGGETYNEQF
TRBJ1-1	TRBV6-1	ASSVQRDTEAF
TRBJ2-5	TRBV3-1	ASSQGRSKQY
TRBJ2-1	TRBV3-1	ASLAGVEQF
TRBJ2-1	TRBV5-8	ASSHRTGAYNEQF
TRBJ2-1	TRBV14	ASSHYQIGQGLQF
TRBJ2-1	TRBV4-1	ASSAWPGVLNYNEQF